This section outlines one T cell receptor beta chain sequence together with its context. Its antigen is unknown. Primers used in a second PCR of roughly 6 to 12 cycles were a sample-barcoded 5' primer and a J-beta primer mix. TCRdb re-analysed the 5' RACE reads in MiXCR, keeping a single row per CDR3 protein. This table holds around 1,900,000 distinct CDR3 sequences, around 40% found once. This record belongs to a study of blood T cells in healthy people across ages. General study results and limits: Relative to aged donors, long-lived donors carried more naive CD4+ cells and displayed higher diversity. Bulk PBMC profiling left naive and antigen-experienced comparisons inconclusive.

The V gene's germline CDR1 is MNHEY and CDR2 SVGEGT. This CDR3 region has 14 residues. J lost 13 bases, V lost 5 bases, and 13 bases had no gene match. This TCR was recovered from a human donor in good health. This chain uses TRBV6-2 or TRBV6-3 with TRBJ2-4; 8 bases match TRBD2. The source material was blood. CDR3 residues: CASSIAGGAGEQYF. The CDR3 DNA reads TGTGCCAGCAGTATAGCCGGGGGGGCCGGAGAGCAGTACTTC.